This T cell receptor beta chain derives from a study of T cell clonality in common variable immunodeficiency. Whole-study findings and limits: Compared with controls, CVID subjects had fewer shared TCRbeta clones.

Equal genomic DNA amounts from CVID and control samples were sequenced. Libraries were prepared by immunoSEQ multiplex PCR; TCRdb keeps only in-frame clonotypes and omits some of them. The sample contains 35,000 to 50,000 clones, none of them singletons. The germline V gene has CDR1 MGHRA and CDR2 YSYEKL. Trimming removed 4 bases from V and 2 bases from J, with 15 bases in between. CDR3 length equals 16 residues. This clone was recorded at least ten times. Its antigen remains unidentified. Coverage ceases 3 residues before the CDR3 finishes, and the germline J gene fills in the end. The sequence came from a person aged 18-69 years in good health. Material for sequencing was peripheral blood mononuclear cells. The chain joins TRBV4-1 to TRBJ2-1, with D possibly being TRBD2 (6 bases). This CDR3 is CASSPLGGATYNEQFF. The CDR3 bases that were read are TGCGCCAGCAGCCCTCTTGGCGGGGCGACCTACAATGAG.